The 29 T cell receptor beta chains below were found in one sample sequenced in a study of Graves' ophthalmopathy and Graves' hyperthyroidism (dated by TCRdb to the late 2010s). The instrument was an Illumina HiSeq 2000. For repertoire sequencing, TCR beta CDR3 regions were amplified from RNA transcripts. HTBI primers and the Qiagen OneStep RT-PCR kit were used in a first-round RT-PCR, which was followed by a second-round multiplex PCR, size selection and purification. In-frame beta chains were kept once TCRdb had trimmed the public reads at Q25 with fastp and called clones with MiXCR. Each record represents a unique CDR3 protein, reported with the most common genes and DNA among its rows. The sample profile shows 400,000 to 450,000 distinct CDR3 sequences; roughly 21% of them were found once. Approximately 3.2% of the sample is held by the ten biggest clonotypes. Sequenced sample: peripheral blood. Receptors originate from a woman younger than 30 with stable Graves' hyperthyroidism. Donor details come from another sample of the same person, matched by shared clones.

This clonotype came up many times. The chain couples TRBV4-1 to TRBJ1-1; D is uncertain. V was cut by 4 bases and J by 0 bases, with 6 bases left in between. The CDR3 has 13 residues. From germline, CDR1 is MGHRA and CDR2 YSYEKL. CDR3 in amino acids: CASSRRMNTEAFF. In DNA, the CDR3 is TGCGCCAGCAGCCGACGGATGAACACTGAAGCTTTCTTT.

This clonotype was counted many times. J is TRBJ2-5 and V is TRBV7-9; the match to TRBD2 covers 7 bases. The trim removed 2 bases at V and 7 bases at J, leaving 7 bases unmatched. This CDR3 comprises 14 residues. Germline V lookup: CDR1 SEHNR, CDR2 FQNEAQ (reference sequence). CDR3 in DNA: TGTGCCAGCAGCTTAACCTTGGGCGGGGGGACCCAGTACTTC. This gives the protein CASSLTLGGGTQYF.

In its sample, this clonotype was seen many times. The chain uses TRBV3-1 and TRBJ2-7, with a possible D match to TRBD1 (6 bases). There are 14 residues in the CDR3. Germline CDR1 and CDR2: LGHDT and YNNKEL (reference sequence). V lost 1 base to trimming and J lost 3 bases, with 10 bases between them. CDR3 sequence: CASSQVARGYEQYF. Written as DNA, the CDR3 is TGTGCCAGCAGCCAAGTCGCCAGGGGCTACGAGCAGTACTTC.

The chain has TRBV6-2 or TRBV6-3 and TRBJ2-7, with TRBD2 identical over 10 bases. Germline CDR1 is MNHEY and CDR2 is SVGEGT. CDR3 length: 18 amino acids. The trim removed 0 bases at V and 1 base at J, leaving 9 bases unmatched. CDR3 in amino acids: CASSYSKALAGSSYEQYF. CDR3 coding DNA: TGTGCCAGCAGTTACTCTAAAGCACTAGCGGGGTCTTCCTACGAGCAGTACTTC.

In this sample, this clonotype turned up many times. The junction does not match germline at one end; this may be a read error. The rearrangement uses TRBV9 and TRBJ2-7; D is unclear. Germline V lookup: CDR1 SGDLS, CDR2 YYNGEE. The CDR3 extends over 13 amino acids. The CDR3 bases are TGTGCCAGCAGCCTCTCCCCATCCTACGGGCAGTACTTC. Translated: CASSLSPSYGQYF.

This clonotype was counted ten times or more. The chain combines TRBV11-2 with TRBJ1-1; 7 positions match TRBD1. CDR3 length equals 18 residues. Germline trimming cut 5 bases from V and 0 bases from J; bases unmatched to any gene: 15. The germline CDR1 and CDR2 sequences are SGHAT and FQNNGV. The CDR3 bases are TGTGCCAGCAGCCATCTTCATGACAGGGTCATGCTGAACACTGAAGCTTTCTTT. Translation gives CASSHLHDRVMLNTEAFF. Full variable domain (rest looked up from reference TRBV11-2 and TRBJ1-1): EAGVAQSPRYKIIEKRQSVAFWCNPISGHATLYWYQQILGQGPKLLIQFQNNGVVDDSQLPKDRFSAERLKGVDSTLKIQPAKLEDSAVYLCASSHLHDRVMLNTEAFFGQGTRLTVV.

This clonotype appeared many times. The rearrangement links TRBV11-2 to TRBJ2-7; a weak D match, TRBD2 (6 bases). Germline V gene sequence: CDR1 SGHAT, CDR2 FQNNGV. V lost 8 bases to trimming and J lost 3 bases, with 14 bases between them. The CDR3 consists of 13 residues. The CDR3 region has the DNA TGTGCCAGCGAAAGTACCGGGGGCTACGAGCAGTACTTC. This translates into CASESTGGYEQYF.

Note on this clonotype: It may be a read error: a sequence one base away is much more abundant. The chain recombines TRBV15 with TRBJ2-7; D possibly uses TRBD1 or TRBD2 (5 bases each). Germline CDR1 and CDR2: LNHNV and YYDKDF (reference sequence). The CDR3 is made up of 15 amino acids. The CDR3 sequence: CATSRSRDGSYEQYF. CDR3 in DNA: TGTGCAACCAGCAGGTCTCGGGACGGTTCCTACGAGCAGTACTTC.

This clonotype has a handful of counts. V is TRBV6-1 and J is TRBJ1-1, with D unclear. V lost 1 base, J lost 11 bases, and 8 bases lay in between. CDR1 and CDR2 from the germline V gene are MNHNS and SASEGT. The CDR3 loop spans 11 amino acids. This chain's CDR3 is CASSEGYGAFF. The CDR3 DNA reads as TGTGCCAGCAGTGAAGGGTACGGGGCTTTCTTT.

This clonotype was seen only a few times. Here the CDR3 DNA reads TGTGCCAGCAGTTTCTTGCCTGCCCTGCCCTACGAGCAGTACTTC. Its protein is CASSFLPALPYEQYF. The chain couples TRBV27 to TRBJ2-7; no firm D call. The CDR3 covers 15 residues. Germline V CDR1 and CDR2: MNHEY, SMNVEV (reference sequence). V was trimmed by 3 bases and J by 2 bases, leaving 14 bases between them.

This clonotype was picked up many times. The V gene is TRBV20-1, the J gene TRBJ2-7, with 15 bases fitting TRBD2. V lost 6 bases to trimming and J lost 5 bases; unmatched junction nucleotides: 17. Germline assignment: CDR1 DFQATT and CDR2 SNEGSKA (reference sequence). The CDR3 loop spans 18 amino acids. The CDR3 sequence: CSANPGRGTSGRSDEQYF. The CDR3 DNA follows: TGCAGTGCCAATCCGGGACGAGGGACTAGCGGGAGGAGCGACGAGCAGTACTTC.

This clonotype was counted many times. The chain couples TRBV3-1 to TRBJ1-6; 8 bases fit TRBD1. Germline CDR1 is LGHDT and CDR2 is YNNKEL (reference sequence). CDR3 length: 13 amino acids. With V trimmed by 5 bases and J by 10 bases, 4 bases remained unmatched. The CDR3 DNA follows: TGTGCCAGCAGCAGCGGACAGGGCTCACCCCTCCACTTT. As protein: CASSSGQGSPLHF.

This clonotype has more than one count but fewer than ten. The rearrangement uses TRBV11-2 and TRBJ1-2, with 7 nucleotides matching TRBD1. Germline V gives CDR1 SGHAT, CDR2 FQNNGV. V shed 3 bases, J shed 4 bases, and the junction held 5 bases outside the gene matches. The CDR3 contains 14 residues. The CDR3 DNA reads as TGTGCCAGCAGCTTTGGGGGGGACAGCTATGGCTACACCTTC. This encodes CASSFGGDSYGYTF.

This clonotype occurred many times. The chain employs TRBV12-3 or TRBV12-4 and TRBJ2-7; a possible D gene is TRBD1 (5 bases). The CDR3 consists of 14 residues. V shed 5 bases and J shed 0 bases, with 11 bases lying between them. The CDR3 protein is CASSLRQYSYEQYF. CDR3 nucleotides: TGTGCCAGCAGTCTGCGACAGTACTCCTACGAGCAGTACTTC.

This clonotype was detected many times. The V call is TRBV6-1, the J call TRBJ1-1; D possibly corresponds to TRBD1 (6 bases). Germline V gene sequence: CDR1 MNHNS, CDR2 SASEGT. V was pared by 5 bases and J by 1 base, with 11 bases between. The CDR3 runs to 14 residues. This CDR3 is CASSKQGQNTEAFF. CDR3 DNA sequence: TGTGCCAGCAGTAAACAGGGCCAGAACACTGAAGCTTTCTTT.

Ten or more counts support this clonotype. The chain recombines TRBV29-1 with TRBJ2-4, with 8 bases identical to TRBD2. The CDR3 sequence is 12 residues long. Germline CDR1 and CDR2: SQVTM and ANQGSEA. Trimming took 7 bases from V and 9 from J; bases not matched to a gene: 8. CDR3 amino acids: CSADTSGSIQYF. CDR3 sequence (DNA): TGCAGCGCTGATACTAGCGGTAGCATTCAGTACTTC.

In its sample, this clonotype was seen many times. V gene TRBV20-1 combines with J gene TRBJ1-1, with D hard to call. CDR1 and CDR2 (germline): DFQATT, SNEGSKA (reference sequence). With 1 base removed from V and 6 bases from J, the gap between germline ends came to 15 bases. The length of the CDR3 is 14 residues. The CDR3 loop reads CSARVFMDSAEAFF. The DNA for the CDR3 is TGCAGTGCTAGAGTTTTCATGGACTCAGCTGAAGCTTTCTTT.

This clonotype was recorded many times. V usage is TRBV28 and J usage is TRBJ1-6, with D hard to call. The germline gives CDR1 MDHEN, CDR2 SYDVKM. Trimming removed 4 bases from V and 9 bases from J, with 7 bases in between. This CDR3 spans 12 amino acids. CDR3 nucleotide sequence: TGTGCCAGCAGTTCCGGCCTTTCACCCCTCCACTTT. This codes for CASSSGLSPLHF.

This clonotype has only a few counts. This chain links TRBV3-1 with TRBJ2-5; 7 nucleotides align to TRBD2. V shed 6 bases, J shed 2 bases, and the junction held 12 bases outside the gene matches. This CDR3 spans 16 amino acids. Germline V gives CDR1 LGHDT, CDR2 YNNKEL (reference sequence). The CDR3 here is CASRPRAGRLQETQYF. The CDR3 DNA reads as TGTGCCAGCAGACCTAGAGCGGGACGCCTTCAAGAGACCCAGTACTTC.

There are a few counts of this clonotype. The genes are TRBV5-1 and TRBJ2-5, with D tentatively TRBD2 (6 bases). Trimming shortened V by 4 bases and J by 3 bases, and 16 bases separated the two germline ends. Germline loops: CDR1 SGHRS, CDR2 YFSETQ. The length of the CDR3 is 15 residues. The CDR3 DNA is TGCGCCAGCAGCCAGGGACTCCATGGCGAAGAGACCCAGTACTTC. It codes for CASSQGLHGEETQYF.

The chain combines TRBV6-1 with TRBJ2-7; 8 bases are shared with TRBD1. The CDR3 spans 15 residues. V shed 3 bases and J 2 bases; nucleotides not matched to a gene: 6. Germline CDR1 is MNHNS and CDR2 is SASEGT. Written as DNA, the CDR3 is TGTGCCAGCAGTGAGTTCGGGACAGGAGCCTACGAGCAGTACTTC. Protein sequence: CASSEFGTGAYEQYF.

This chain connects TRBV28 to TRBJ2-3; D not certain. Germline V CDR1 and CDR2: MDHEN, SYDVKM. Trimming left V 5 bases short and J 1 base short, with 13 bases between. CDR3 length: 15 amino acids. The CDR3 sequence is CASSQNPDGTDTQYF. The CDR3 nucleotides read TGTGCCAGCAGTCAAAACCCGGACGGCACAGATACGCAGTATTTT.

This clonotype was recorded many times. The chain joins TRBV7-9 to TRBJ2-5; 11 nucleotides align to TRBD2. V lost 5 bases to trimming and J lost 4 bases; unmatched junction nucleotides: 9. CDR1 and CDR2 from the germline V gene are SEHNR and FQNEAQ (reference sequence). The CDR3 has 16 amino acids. Here the CDR3 reads CASSPKGLAGGETQYF. The DNA of the CDR3 is TGTGCCAGCAGCCCGAAGGGGCTAGCGGGAGGAGAGACCCAGTACTTC.

This clonotype occurred many times. The rearrangement links TRBV12-3 or TRBV12-4 to TRBJ1-5; possibly TRBD1 for D (5 bases). The CDR3 consists of 14 residues. V was clipped by 1 base and J by 6 bases, with 10 bases between them. CDR3 sequence (DNA): TGTGCCAGCAGTTTAGGGGGGATAGGTCAGCCCCAGCATTTT. Its protein is CASSLGGIGQPQHF.

In its sample, this clonotype was seen many times. V gene TRBV5-1 combines with J gene TRBJ2-5, with 7 nucleotides matching TRBD2. The length of the CDR3 is 14 residues. The V gene end was trimmed by 0 bases and the J gene end by 5 bases; junction bases not matched to a gene: 4. The germline V gene has CDR1 SGHRS and CDR2 YFSETQ. The CDR3 loop reads CASSLGLAVETQYF. The CDR3, as DNA: TGCGCCAGCAGCTTGGGACTAGCCGTGGAGACCCAGTACTTC.

In its sample, this clonotype was seen many times. The gene calls are TRBV4-3 and TRBJ2-2, with D unresolved. This CDR3 has 16 residues. With 2 bases removed from V and 4 bases from J, the gap between germline ends came to 14 bases. Germline V gene lookup returns CDR1 LGHNA and CDR2 YSLEER. Here the CDR3 DNA reads TGCGCCAGCAGCCAACCTCTGACCTGGGGCACCGGGGAGCTGTTTTTT. Translation gives CASSQPLTWGTGELFF.

This clonotype has at least ten counts. The gene calls are TRBV12-3 or TRBV12-4 and TRBJ2-7; 9 bases map to TRBD2. The CDR3 has 14 amino acids. V lost 4 bases, J lost 3 bases, and 4 bases stayed unmatched. This CDR3 is CASSSSSGVYEQYF. In DNA form, the CDR3 reads TGTGCCAGCAGTTCGTCTAGCGGGGTCTACGAGCAGTACTTC.

Many counts were recorded for this clonotype. V usage is TRBV7-8 and J usage is TRBJ2-4; D gene ambiguous. Between the trimmed V and J ends, which lost 5 bases and 0 bases, there was a span of 11 bases. The length of the CDR3 is 15 residues. CDR1 is SGHVS, CDR2 FQNEAQ, per germline. The CDR3 DNA sequence: TGTGCCAGCAGCCCTTCCCGGTTAGCCAAAAACATTCAGTACTTC. This gives the protein CASSPSRLAKNIQYF.

Many counts were recorded for this clonotype. V usage is TRBV20-1 and J usage is TRBJ2-7, with TRBD1 matching over 7 bases. The germline gives CDR1 DFQATT, CDR2 SNEGSKA (reference sequence). The CDR3 is 11 residues long. With 1 base clipped from V and 7 bases from J, the junction kept 1 base outside the gene matches. CDR3 in DNA: TGCAGTGCTAGAGTACAGGGGGAGCAGTACTTC. It yields the protein CSARVQGEQYF.